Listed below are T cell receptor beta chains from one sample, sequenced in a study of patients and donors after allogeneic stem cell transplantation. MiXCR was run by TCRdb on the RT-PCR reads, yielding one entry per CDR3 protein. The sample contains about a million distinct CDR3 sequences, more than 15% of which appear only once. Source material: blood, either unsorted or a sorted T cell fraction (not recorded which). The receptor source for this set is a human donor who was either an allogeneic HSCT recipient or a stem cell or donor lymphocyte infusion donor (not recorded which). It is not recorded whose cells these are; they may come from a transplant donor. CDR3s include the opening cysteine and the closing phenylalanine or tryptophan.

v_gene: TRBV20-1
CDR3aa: CSARATSGSPQETQYF

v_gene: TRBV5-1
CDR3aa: CASSLKQGDSGANVLTF

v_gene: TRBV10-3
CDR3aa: CATLGTAYPGKDTEAFF

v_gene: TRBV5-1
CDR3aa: CASSFLGSGTGELFF

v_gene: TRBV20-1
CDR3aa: CSARDPQFSGANVLTF

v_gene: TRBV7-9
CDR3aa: CASSNWTSPGEQYF

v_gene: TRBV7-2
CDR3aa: CASSPWDDSYEQYF

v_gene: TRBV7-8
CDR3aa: CASSLERLLYNEQFF

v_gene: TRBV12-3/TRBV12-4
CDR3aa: CASGMGGRYNEQFF

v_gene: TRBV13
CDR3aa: CASSTPTGELFF

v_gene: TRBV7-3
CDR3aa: CASSQRGLVSDEQFF

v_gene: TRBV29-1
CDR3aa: CSAAERELFF

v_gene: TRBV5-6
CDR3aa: CASSVGQEKETQYF

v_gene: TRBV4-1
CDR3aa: CASSPYGSDGGNSPLHF